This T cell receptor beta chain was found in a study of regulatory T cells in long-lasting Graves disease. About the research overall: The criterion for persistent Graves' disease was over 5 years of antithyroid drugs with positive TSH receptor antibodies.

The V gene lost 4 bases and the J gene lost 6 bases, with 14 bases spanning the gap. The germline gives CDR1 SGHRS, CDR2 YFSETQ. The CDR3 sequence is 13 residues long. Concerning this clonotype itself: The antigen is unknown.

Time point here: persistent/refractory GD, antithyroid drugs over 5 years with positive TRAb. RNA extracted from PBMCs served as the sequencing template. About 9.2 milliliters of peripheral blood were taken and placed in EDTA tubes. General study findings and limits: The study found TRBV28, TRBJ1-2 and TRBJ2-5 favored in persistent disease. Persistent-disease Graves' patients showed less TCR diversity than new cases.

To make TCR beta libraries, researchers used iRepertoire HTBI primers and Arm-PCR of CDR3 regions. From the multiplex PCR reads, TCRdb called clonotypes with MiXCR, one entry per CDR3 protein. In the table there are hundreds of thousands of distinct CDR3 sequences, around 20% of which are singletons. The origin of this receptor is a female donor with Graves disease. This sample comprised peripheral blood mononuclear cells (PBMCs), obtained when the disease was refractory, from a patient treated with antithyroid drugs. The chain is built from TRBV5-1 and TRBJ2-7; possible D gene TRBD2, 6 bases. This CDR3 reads CASSPEMGGEQYF. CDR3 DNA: TGCGCCAGCAGCCCCGAAATGGGGGGCGAGCAGTACTTC.